The sequence of this T cell receptor (beta chain) was determined in a study of T cells in Graves' hyperthyroidism and ophthalmopathy. Findings of the study overall: Within blood appeared most thyroid clonotypes that had expanded above 0.001.

This clonotype was seen many times. Its antigen is unidentified. An end of the junction differs from the germline gene, which may be a read error. The investigators amplified TCR beta CDR3 regions from RNA transcripts. First-round RT-PCR targeting the TCR CDR3 was performed with the HTBI primer set. One entry per CDR3 protein, called by TCRdb with MiXCR from the multiplex PCR reads. This sample yields about 840,000 distinct CDR3 sequences, of which approximately 40% are seen a single time; 7.5% to 9.5% belongs to the top ten. The CDR3 spans 12 residues. CDR1 and CDR2 from the germline V gene are ENHRY and SYGVKD. It was considered stable Graves' hyperthyroidism when ophthalmopathy did not progress within 18 months. Newly diagnosed hyperthyroidism patients aged 18 to 65 years had disease lasting under 2 months. Uncontrolled infections, other autoimmune diseases, pregnancy or lactation led to exclusion of patients.

The sequence was obtained from a young man with Graves' hyperthyroidism. The chain joins TRBV10-3 to TRBJ1-1; TRBD1 aligns across 7 bases. The sample comprised blood. CDR3 nucleotide sequence: TGTGCCGTCAGGGGGGCAAACACTGAAGCTTTCTTT. Protein sequence: CAVRGANTEAFF.